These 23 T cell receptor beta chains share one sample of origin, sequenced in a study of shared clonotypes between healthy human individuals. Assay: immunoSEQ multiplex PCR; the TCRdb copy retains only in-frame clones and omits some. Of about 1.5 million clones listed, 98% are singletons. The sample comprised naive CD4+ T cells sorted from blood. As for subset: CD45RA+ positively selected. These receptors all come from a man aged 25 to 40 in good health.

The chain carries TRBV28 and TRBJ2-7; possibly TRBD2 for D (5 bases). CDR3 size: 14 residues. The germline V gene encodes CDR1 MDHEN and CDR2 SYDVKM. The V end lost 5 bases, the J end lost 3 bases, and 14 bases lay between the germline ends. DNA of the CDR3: TGTGCCAGCAGTAAAGGACTGACGCACTACGAGCAGTACTTC. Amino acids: CASSKGLTHYEQYF.

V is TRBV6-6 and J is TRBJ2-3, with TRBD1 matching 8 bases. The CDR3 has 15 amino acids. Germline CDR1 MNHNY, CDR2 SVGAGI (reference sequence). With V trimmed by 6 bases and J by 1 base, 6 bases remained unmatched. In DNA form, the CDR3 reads TGTGCCAGCAGAACGGCGGGACAGGGCACAGATACGCAGTATTTT. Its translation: CASRTAGQGTDTQYF.

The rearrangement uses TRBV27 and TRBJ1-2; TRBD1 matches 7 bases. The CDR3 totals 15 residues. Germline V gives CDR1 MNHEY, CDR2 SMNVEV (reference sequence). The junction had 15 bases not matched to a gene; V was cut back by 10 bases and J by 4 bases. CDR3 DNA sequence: TGTGCCACCCGGGAAACCGGGACAGTTATCTATGGCTACACCTTC. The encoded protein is CATRETGTVIYGYTF.

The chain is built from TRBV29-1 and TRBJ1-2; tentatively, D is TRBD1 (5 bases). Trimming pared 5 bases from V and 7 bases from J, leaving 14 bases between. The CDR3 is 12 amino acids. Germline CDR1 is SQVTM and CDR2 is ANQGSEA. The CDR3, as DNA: TGCAGCGTTTCGGGACGGATTTTTGGCTACACCTTC. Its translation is CSVSGRIFGYTF.

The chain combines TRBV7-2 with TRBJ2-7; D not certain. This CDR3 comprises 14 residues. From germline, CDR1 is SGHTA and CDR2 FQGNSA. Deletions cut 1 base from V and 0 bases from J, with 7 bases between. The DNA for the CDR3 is TGTGCCAGCAGCTTAGGCTATATCTCCTACGAGCAGTACTTC. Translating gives CASSLGYISYEQYF.

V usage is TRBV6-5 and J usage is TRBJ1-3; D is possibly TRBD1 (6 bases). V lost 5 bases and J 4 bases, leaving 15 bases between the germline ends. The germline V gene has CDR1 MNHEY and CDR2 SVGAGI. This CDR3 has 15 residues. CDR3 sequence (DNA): TGTGCCAGCAGTAAATACGGGACACCCGGAAACACCATATATTTT. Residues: CASSKYGTPGNTIYF.

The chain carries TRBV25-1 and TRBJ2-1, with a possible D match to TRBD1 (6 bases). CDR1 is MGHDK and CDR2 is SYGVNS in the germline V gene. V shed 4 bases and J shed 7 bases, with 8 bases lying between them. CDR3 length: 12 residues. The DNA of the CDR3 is TGTGCCAGCAGTGGAACAGGGAATGAGCAGTTCTTC. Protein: CASSGTGNEQFF.

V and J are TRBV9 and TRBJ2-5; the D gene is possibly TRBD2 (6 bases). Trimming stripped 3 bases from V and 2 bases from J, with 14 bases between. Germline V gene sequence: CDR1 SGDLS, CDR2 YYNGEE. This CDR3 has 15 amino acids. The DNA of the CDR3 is TGTGCCAGCAGCGCGGGAGTCGCTAGACAAGAGACCCAGTACTTC. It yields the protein CASSAGVARQETQYF.

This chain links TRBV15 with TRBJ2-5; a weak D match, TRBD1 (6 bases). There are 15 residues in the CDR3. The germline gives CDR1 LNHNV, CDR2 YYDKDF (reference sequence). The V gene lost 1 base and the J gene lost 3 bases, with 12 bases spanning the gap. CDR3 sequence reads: CATSRGRDNKETQYF. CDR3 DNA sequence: TGTGCCACCAGCAGAGGCCGGGACAATAAAGAGACCCAGTACTTC.

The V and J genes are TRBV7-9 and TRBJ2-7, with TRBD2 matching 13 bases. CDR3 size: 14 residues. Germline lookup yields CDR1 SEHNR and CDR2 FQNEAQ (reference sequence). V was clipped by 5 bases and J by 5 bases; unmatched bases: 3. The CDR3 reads CASSRTSGSNEQYF. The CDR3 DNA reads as TGTGCCAGCAGCCGGACTAGCGGGAGTAACGAGCAGTACTTC.

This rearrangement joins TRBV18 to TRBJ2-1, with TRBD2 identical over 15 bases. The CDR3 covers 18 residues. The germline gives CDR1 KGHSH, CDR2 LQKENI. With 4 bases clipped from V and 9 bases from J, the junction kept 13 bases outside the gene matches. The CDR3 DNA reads TGTGCCAGCTCACGCGGACTAGCGGGAGGGTCAAGTGGGAGTGAGCAGTTCTTC. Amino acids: CASSRGLAGGSSGSEQFF.

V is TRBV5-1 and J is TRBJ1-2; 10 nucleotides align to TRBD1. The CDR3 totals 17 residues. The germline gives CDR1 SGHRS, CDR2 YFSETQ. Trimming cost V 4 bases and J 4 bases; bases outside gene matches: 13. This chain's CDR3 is CASSPSRDRGFGYGYTF. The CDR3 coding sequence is TGCGCCAGCAGCCCGTCCCGGGACAGGGGATTCGGCTATGGCTACACCTTC.

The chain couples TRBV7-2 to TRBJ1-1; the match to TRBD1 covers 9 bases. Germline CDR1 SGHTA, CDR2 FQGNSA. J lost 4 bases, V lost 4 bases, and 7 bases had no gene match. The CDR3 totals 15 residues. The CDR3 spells CASSSTGGAVTEAFF. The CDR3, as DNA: TGTGCCAGCAGCTCTACAGGGGGCGCCGTCACTGAAGCTTTCTTT.

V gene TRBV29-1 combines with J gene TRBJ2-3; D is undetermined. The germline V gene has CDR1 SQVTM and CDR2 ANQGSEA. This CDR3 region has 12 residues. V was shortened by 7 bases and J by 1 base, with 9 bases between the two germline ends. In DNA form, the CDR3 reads TGCAGCGCCATCTGGGGCACAGATACGCAGTATTTT. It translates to CSAIWGTDTQYF.

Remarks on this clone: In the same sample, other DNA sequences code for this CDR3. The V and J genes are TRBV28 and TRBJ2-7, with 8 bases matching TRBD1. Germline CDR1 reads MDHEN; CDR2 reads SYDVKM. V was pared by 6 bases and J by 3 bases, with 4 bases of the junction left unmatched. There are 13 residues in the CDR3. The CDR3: CASRPGQGYEQYF. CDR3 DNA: TGTGCCAGCAGACCAGGACAGGGCTACGAGCAGTACTTC.

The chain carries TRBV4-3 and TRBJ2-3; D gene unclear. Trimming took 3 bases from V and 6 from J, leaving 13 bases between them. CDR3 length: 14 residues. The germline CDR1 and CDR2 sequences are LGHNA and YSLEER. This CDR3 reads CASSQIRMGDTQYF. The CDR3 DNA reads TGCGCCAGCAGCCAGATCAGGATGGGGGATACGCAGTATTTT.

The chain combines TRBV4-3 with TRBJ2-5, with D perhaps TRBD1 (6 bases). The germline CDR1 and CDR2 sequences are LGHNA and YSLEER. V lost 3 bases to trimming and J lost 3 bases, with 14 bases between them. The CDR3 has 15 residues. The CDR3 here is CASSHRTSGEETQYF. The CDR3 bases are TGCGCCAGCAGCCACCGAACCTCAGGGGAAGAGACCCAGTACTTC.

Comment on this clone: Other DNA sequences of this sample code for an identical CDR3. The CDR3 here is CASSLLVRASTDTQYF. The CDR3 bases are TGTGCCAGCAGCTTATTGGTCAGGGCGAGCACAGATACGCAGTATTTT. This chain joins TRBV7-2 and TRBJ2-3, with D tentatively TRBD1 (5 bases). V was trimmed by 2 bases and J by 0 bases, leaving 12 bases between them. The CDR3 extends over 16 amino acids. The V gene's germline CDR1 is SGHTA and CDR2 FQGNSA. Drawing the rest from reference TRBV7-2 and TRBJ2-3, the complete variable domain is GAGVSQSPSNKVTEKGKDVELRCDPISGHTALYWYRQSLGQGLEFLIYFQGNSAPDKSGLPSDRFSAERTGGSVSTLTIQRTQQEDSAVYLCASSLLVRASTDTQYFGPGTRLTVL.

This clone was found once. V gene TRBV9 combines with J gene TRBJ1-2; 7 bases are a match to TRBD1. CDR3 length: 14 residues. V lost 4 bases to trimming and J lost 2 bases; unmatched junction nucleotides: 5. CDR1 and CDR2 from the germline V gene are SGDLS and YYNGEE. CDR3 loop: CASSSPGQNYGYTF. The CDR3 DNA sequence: TGTGCCAGCAGCTCGCCGGGACAGAACTATGGCTACACCTTC.

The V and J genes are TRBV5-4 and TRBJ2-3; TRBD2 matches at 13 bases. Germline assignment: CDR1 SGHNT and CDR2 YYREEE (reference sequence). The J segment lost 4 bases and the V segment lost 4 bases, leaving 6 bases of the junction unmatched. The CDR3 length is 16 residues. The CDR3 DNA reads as TGTGCCAGCAGCCCCGGGACTAGCGGGACCGCAGATACGCAGTATTTT. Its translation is CASSPGTSGTADTQYF.

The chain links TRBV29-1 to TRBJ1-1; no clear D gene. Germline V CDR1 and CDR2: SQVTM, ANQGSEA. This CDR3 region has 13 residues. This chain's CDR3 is CMVRGIANTEAFF. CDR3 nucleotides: TGCATGGTGCGGGGAATAGCGAACACTGAAGCTTTCTTT.

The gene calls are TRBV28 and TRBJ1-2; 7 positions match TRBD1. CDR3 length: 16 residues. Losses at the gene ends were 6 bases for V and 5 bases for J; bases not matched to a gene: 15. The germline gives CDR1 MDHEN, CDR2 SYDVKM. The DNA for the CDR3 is TGTGCCAGCAGCAATTACCTCACAGGGGTAAAGTATGGCTACACCTTC. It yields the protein CASSNYLTGVKYGYTF.

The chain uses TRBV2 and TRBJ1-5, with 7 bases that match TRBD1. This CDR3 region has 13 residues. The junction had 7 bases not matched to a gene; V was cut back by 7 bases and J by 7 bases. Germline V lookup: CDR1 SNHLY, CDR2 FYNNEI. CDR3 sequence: CASKSQGRQPQHF. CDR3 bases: TGTGCCAGCAAATCACAGGGGCGCCAGCCCCAGCATTTT.